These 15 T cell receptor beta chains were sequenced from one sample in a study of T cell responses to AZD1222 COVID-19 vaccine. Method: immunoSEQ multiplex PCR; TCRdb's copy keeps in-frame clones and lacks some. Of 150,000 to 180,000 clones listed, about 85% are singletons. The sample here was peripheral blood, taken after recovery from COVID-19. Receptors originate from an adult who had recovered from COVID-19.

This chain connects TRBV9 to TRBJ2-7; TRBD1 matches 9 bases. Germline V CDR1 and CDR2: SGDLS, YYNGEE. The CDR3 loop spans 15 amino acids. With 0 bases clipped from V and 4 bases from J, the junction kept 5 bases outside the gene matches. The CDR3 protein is CASSVEPGQGYEQYF. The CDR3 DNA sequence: TGTGCCAGCAGCGTAGAGCCGGGACAGGGTTACGAGCAGTACTTC.

CDR3 coding DNA: TGTGCCAGCAGTCACTCTAGCACAGATACGCAGTATTTT. Translation gives CASSHSSTDTQYF. The rearrangement uses TRBV27 and TRBJ2-3; D remains ambiguous. V lost 5 bases to trimming and J lost 0 bases, with 6 bases between them. From germline, CDR1 is MNHEY and CDR2 SMNVEV (reference sequence). The CDR3 contains 13 residues.

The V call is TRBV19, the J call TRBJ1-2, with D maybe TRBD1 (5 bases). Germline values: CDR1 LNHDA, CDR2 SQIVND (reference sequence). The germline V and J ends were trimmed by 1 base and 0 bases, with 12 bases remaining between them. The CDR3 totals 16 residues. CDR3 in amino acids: CASSIAGQGANYGYTF. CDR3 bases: TGTGCCAGTAGTATAGCGGGGCAGGGCGCTAACTATGGCTACACCTTC.

CDR3 nucleotides: TGTGCCATCAGTGAGTCGGAACAGGCCGATTCACCCCTCCACTTT. This codes for CAISESEQADSPLHF. V is TRBV10-3 and J is TRBJ1-6; a possible D gene is TRBD1 (5 bases). The CDR3 runs 15 residues. Germline assignment: CDR1 ENHRY and CDR2 SYGVKD. Trimming removed 0 bases from V and 8 bases from J, with 11 bases in between.

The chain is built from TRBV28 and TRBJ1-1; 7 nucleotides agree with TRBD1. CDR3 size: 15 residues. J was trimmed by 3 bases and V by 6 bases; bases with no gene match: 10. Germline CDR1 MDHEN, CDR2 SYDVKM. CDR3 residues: CASSFPGQLYTEAFF. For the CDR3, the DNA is TGTGCCAGCAGCTTCCCGGGACAGCTTTACACTGAAGCTTTCTTT.

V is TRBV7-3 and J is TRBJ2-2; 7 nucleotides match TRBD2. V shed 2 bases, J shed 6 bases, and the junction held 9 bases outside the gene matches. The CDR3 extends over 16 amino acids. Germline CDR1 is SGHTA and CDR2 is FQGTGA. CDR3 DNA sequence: TGTGCCAGCAGCTTACCCCCGGGACTAAAGCCCGGGGAGCTGTTTTTT. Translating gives CASSLPPGLKPGELFF.

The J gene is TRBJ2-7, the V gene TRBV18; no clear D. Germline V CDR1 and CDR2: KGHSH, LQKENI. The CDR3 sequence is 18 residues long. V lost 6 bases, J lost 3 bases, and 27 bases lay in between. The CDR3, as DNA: TGTGCCAGCTCCCCTACGCCCCCGGGCAGGTCCTGGGTCTACGAGCAGTACTTC. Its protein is CASSPTPPGRSWVYEQYF. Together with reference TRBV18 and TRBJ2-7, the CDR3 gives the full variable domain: NAGVMQNPRHLVRRRGQEARLRCSPMKGHSHVYWYRQLPEEGLKFMVYLQKENIIDESGMPKERFSAEFPKEGPSILRIQQVVRGDSAAYFCASSPTPPGRSWVYEQYFGPGTRLTVT.

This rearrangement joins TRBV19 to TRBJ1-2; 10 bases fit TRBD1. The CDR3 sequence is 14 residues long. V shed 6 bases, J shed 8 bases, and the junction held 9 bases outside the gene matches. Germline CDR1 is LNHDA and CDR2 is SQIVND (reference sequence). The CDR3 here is CASSSGTGVGGYTF. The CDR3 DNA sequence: TGTGCCAGTAGCAGCGGGACAGGGGTGGGAGGCTACACCTTC.

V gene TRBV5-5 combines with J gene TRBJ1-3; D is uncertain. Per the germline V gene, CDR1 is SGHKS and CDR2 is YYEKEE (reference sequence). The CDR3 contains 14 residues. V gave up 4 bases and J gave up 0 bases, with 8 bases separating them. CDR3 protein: CASSPGHSGNTIYF. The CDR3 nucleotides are TGTGCCAGCAGCCCCGGGCACTCTGGAAACACCATATATTTT.

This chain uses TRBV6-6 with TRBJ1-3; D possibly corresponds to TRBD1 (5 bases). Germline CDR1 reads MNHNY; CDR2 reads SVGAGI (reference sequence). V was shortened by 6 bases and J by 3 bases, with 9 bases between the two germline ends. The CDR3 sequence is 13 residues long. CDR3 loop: CASSLTGGNTIYF. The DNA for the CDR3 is TGTGCCAGCAGCCTTACAGGTGGAAACACCATATATTTT.

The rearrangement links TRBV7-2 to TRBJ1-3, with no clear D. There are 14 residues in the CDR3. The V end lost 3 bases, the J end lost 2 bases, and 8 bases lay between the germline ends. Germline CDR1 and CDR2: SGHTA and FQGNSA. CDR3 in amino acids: CASSFANAGNTIYF. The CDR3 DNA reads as TGTGCCAGCAGCTTTGCAAATGCTGGAAACACCATATATTTT.

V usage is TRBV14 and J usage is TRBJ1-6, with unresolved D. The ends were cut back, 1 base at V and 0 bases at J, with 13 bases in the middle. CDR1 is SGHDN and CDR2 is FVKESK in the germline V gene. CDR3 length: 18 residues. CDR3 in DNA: TGTGCCAGCAGCCAAGCTGCCAGGCCTAGCTCCTATAATTCACCCCTCCACTTT. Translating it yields CASSQAARPSSYNSPLHF.

CDR3 protein: CASSRLAGPIYNEQFF. DNA for the CDR3: TGTGCCAGCAGCCGACTAGCGGGGCCTATCTACAATGAGCAGTTCTTC. The chain employs TRBV7-3 and TRBJ2-1, with 11 bases aligning to TRBD2. The CDR3 is made up of 16 amino acids. The junction had 6 bases not matched to a gene; V was cut back by 5 bases and J by 3 bases. CDR1 is SGHTA, CDR2 FQGTGA, per germline.

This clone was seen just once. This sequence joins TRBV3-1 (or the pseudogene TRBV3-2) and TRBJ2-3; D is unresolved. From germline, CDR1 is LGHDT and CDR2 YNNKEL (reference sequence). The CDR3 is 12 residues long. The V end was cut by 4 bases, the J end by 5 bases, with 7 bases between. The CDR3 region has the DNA TGTGCCAGCAGCCCCTTAAAAGATACGCAGTATTTT. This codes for CASSPLKDTQYF.

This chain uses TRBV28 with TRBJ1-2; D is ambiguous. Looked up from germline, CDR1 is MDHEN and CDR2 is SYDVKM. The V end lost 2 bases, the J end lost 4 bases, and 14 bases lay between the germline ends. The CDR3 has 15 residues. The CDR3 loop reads CASSLETGSTYGYTF. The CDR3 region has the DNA TGTGCCAGCAGTTTAGAGACCGGGAGTACCTATGGCTACACCTTC.